This is a list of T cell receptor beta chains from one sample in a study of blood T cell repertoires in COVID-19. Repertoires were generated with immunoSEQ multiplex PCR, while TCRdb's copy carries only in-frame clones and drops some. The table records 350,000 to 450,000 clones, about 89% of them present only once. The sample consisted of peripheral blood. The receptors come from a man aged 40-50 years with acute or convalescent COVID-19. Both conserved end residues are part of each CDR3. A D gene is named only where the DNA matches it firmly. Size is omitted from some rows. Given values are once, few, many or a class for expanded clones.

D: NA; size: NA; J: TRBJ2-7; V: TRBV3-1/TRBV3-2; DNA: TGTGCCAGCAGCCAAGAGGGGGGATCGAGCGAGCAGTACTTC; CDR3: CASSQEGGSSEQYF
D: TRBD1; size: NA; J: TRBJ2-2; V: TRBV25-1; DNA: TGTGCCAGCAGTCCTCGGACAGGGCCAACGAACACCGGGGAGCTGTTTTTT; CDR3: CASSPRTGPTNTGELFF
D: TRBD2; size: NA; J: TRBJ2-5; V: TRBV2; DNA: TGTGCCAGCAGCGTAAGTGGGCTAGCGGGAGGGCCCGGACGAGAGACCCAGTACTTC; CDR3: CASSVSGLAGGPGRETQYF
D: TRBD2; size: NA; J: TRBJ2-7; V: TRBV5-1; DNA: TGCGCCAGCAGCGGCGGGACTAGCGACTACGAGCAGTACTTC; CDR3: CASSGGTSDYEQYF
D: NA; size: NA; J: TRBJ1-2; V: TRBV7-2; DNA: TGTGCCAGCAGCTTAGCCTCGCCCGGTGGCTACACCTTC; CDR3: CASSLASPGGYTF
D: TRBD2; size: NA; J: TRBJ2-1; V: TRBV28; DNA: TGTGCCAGCAGTCCTCAGCGGGGCCCCCACAATGAGCAGTTCTTC; CDR3: CASSPQRGPHNEQFF
D: NA; size: NA; J: TRBJ1-2; V: TRBV4-1; DNA: TGCGCCAGCAGCCAAGTCGACATCGCGGGAGGCTACACCTTC; CDR3: CASSQVDIAGGYTF
D: NA; size: NA; J: TRBJ2-7; V: TRBV7-2; DNA: TGTGCCAGCAGCTTCAGGGTGCCGATTACCTACGAGCAGTACTTC; CDR3: CASSFRVPITYEQYF
D: NA; size: NA; J: TRBJ2-3; V: TRBV9; DNA: TGTGCCAGCAGCGTAGGGGTCACAGGGAGCACAGATACGCAGTATTTT; CDR3: CASSVGVTGSTDTQYF
D: NA; size: NA; J: TRBJ2-7; V: TRBV6-5; DNA: TGTGCCAGCAGTTCCCCCGGGACTGGACCCTACGAGCAGTACTTC; CDR3: CASSSPGTGPYEQYF
D: TRBD1; size: NA; J: TRBJ2-7; V: TRBV6-5; DNA: TGTGCCAGCAGACGGACAGGGGAAGGCTCCTACGAGCAGTACTTC; CDR3: CASRRTGEGSYEQYF
D: NA; size: NA; J: TRBJ1-6; V: TRBV30; DNA: TGTGCCTGGAGACTCCCTTTGAGGATGGGTTGGAATTCACCCCTCCACTTT; CDR3: CAWRLPLRMGWNSPLHF
D: TRBD2; size: few; J: TRBJ2-4; V: TRBV28; DNA: TGTGCCAGCAGCATGACTCTAGCGGGAGCCAAAAACATTCAGTACTTC; CDR3: CASSMTLAGAKNIQYF
D: TRBD1; size: once; J: TRBJ2-3; V: TRBV19; DNA: TGTGCCAGTTCGGGGACAGGGGTAGGGACAGATACGCAGTATTTT; CDR3: CASSGTGVGTDTQYF
D: TRBD1; size: NA; J: TRBJ1-6; V: TRBV27; DNA: TGTGCCAGCAGATCAAGACAGGGTCTTTCACCCCTCCACTTT; CDR3: CASRSRQGLSPLHF
D: NA; size: NA; J: TRBJ1-1; V: TRBV5-4; DNA: TGTGCCAGCAGCTTGCCGGGGAGGAACACTGAAGCTTTCTTT; CDR3: CASSLPGRNTEAFF
D: NA; size: NA; J: TRBJ1-1; V: TRBV7-3; DNA: TGTGCCAGCAGCTTAACGATACAGGGAGCTGAAGCTTTCTTT; CDR3: CASSLTIQGAEAFF
D: TRBD2; size: NA; J: TRBJ2-3; V: TRBV27; DNA: TGTGCCAGCAGTTCGCTAGCGGGGGGGATAGATACGCAGTATTTT; CDR3: CASSSLAGGIDTQYF
D: NA; size: NA; J: TRBJ1-2; V: TRBV6-2/TRBV6-3; DNA: TGTGCCAGCAGTTACTCACCAAGGGGAAACTATGGCTACACCTTC; CDR3: CASSYSPRGNYGYTF
D: TRBD2; size: NA; J: TRBJ2-2; V: TRBV7-9; DNA: TGTGCCAGCAGCACAAGACTAGCGGGATGGACGAACACCGGGGAGCTGTTTTTT; CDR3: CASSTRLAGWTNTGELFF
D: NA; size: NA; J: TRBJ1-2; V: TRBV19; DNA: TGTGCCACCGAAGAGGCTCGCGGCTACACCTTC; CDR3: CATEEARGYTF
D: TRBD1; size: NA; J: TRBJ1-2; V: TRBV5-5; DNA: TGTGCCAGCAGCCCTGGGACAGGGGCAGCTAACTATGGCTACACCTTC; CDR3: CASSPGTGAANYGYTF
D: NA; size: NA; J: TRBJ1-2; V: TRBV6-1; DNA: TGTGCCAGCAGCCCCTCAGGGCGCTATGGCTACACCTTC; CDR3: CASSPSGRYGYTF
D: NA; size: NA; J: TRBJ1-6; V: TRBV4-2; DNA: TGTGCCAGCAGCCAAACTTTTGACGAGTGGGGGGACGGGAATTCACCCCTCCACTTT; CDR3: CASSQTFDEWGDGNSPLHF
D: TRBD1; size: NA; J: TRBJ1-1; V: TRBV4-1; DNA: TGCGCCAGCAGCCCAGGGGGCACTGAAGCTTTCTTT; CDR3: CASSPGGTEAFF
D: NA; size: NA; J: TRBJ1-1; V: TRBV5-5; DNA: TGTGCCAGCAGCTTAAGCGTGAACACTGAAGCTTTCTTT; CDR3: CASSLSVNTEAFF
D: NA; size: few; J: TRBJ1-4; V: TRBV7-8; DNA: TGTGCCAGCAGCTTAGCGAGGGCAGGGGCATCTGAAAAACTGTTTTTT; CDR3: CASSLARAGASEKLFF
D: NA; size: NA; J: TRBJ2-3; V: TRBV5-1; DNA: TGCGCCAGCAGCTTGGGGAGTTCAGCTCTGGATACGCAGTATTTT; CDR3: CASSLGSSALDTQYF
D: NA; size: NA; J: TRBJ2-7; V: TRBV13; DNA: TGTGCCAGCAGCTTCCTATCCGGGATCGGAGACCACTCCTACGAGCAGTACTTC; CDR3: CASSFLSGIGDHSYEQYF
D: TRBD1; size: once; J: TRBJ1-2; V: TRBV19; DNA: TGTGCCAGTACCCATGACAGGGAGAGTTTCTATGGCTACACCTTC; CDR3: CASTHDRESFYGYTF
D: TRBD2; size: NA; J: TRBJ2-5; V: TRBV5-1; DNA: TGCGCCAGCCTCCATCTAGCGGGAGACGGAGAGACCCAGTACTTC; CDR3: CASLHLAGDGETQYF
D: NA; size: NA; J: TRBJ1-2; V: TRBV30; DNA: TGTGCCTGGAGTGTGGGGGCAGGGTTTCGCTATGGCTACACCTTC; CDR3: CAWSVGAGFRYGYTF
D: TRBD1; size: once; J: TRBJ1-5; V: TRBV27; DNA: TGTGCCAGCAGTTTATGGACAGGTGATCAGCCCCAGCATTTT; CDR3: CASSLWTGDQPQHF